These T cell receptor beta chains were read from a single sample in a study of blood T cell repertoires in COVID-19. The repertoire was sequenced with immunoSEQ multiplex PCR; TCRdb's copy has only in-frame clones and lacks some. This sample yields about 220,000 clones, of which under 90% are seen a single time; around 20% belongs to the top ten. Sample: peripheral blood. These receptors came from a man aged 25-45 years with active or convalescent COVID-19. The conserved cysteine and the conserved F or W are not part of the CDR3 here. The D gene is left open where the match is weak. Clone size, where shown, is once, few, many, or a class for clones that have expanded.

>TRBJ2-1|NA|NA|TRBV9
ASSLPPDSNEQF
>TRBJ1-2|NA|NA|TRBV5-6
ASSSQGYYGYT
>TRBJ2-5|NA|TRBD1|TRBV7-2
ASSLSTGVAGTQY
>TRBJ2-7|NA|NA|TRBV27
ASSRAYEQY
>TRBJ2-1|NA|TRBD2|TRBV29-1
SVERSGGVDEQF
>TRBJ1-3|NA|NA|TRBV9
ASSVGEERGTIY
>TRBJ1-4|once|TRBD1|TRBV9
ASSAWDRPPGGLF
>TRBJ1-1|NA|TRBD1|TRBV28
ASSRTGEPGGNF
>TRBJ2-3|NA|TRBD2|TRBV7-6
ASSLSGTSTDTQY
>TRBJ1-5|few|NA|TRBV6-2/TRBV6-3
ASSYARNNQPQH
>TRBJ1-1|NA|NA|TRBV27
ASSLIPLQMNTEAF
>TRBJ2-2|NA|TRBD2|TRBV3-1/TRBV3-2
ASSLTSGGNTGELF
>TRBJ2-7|NA|TRBD2|TRBV28
ASIWASGTGEQY
>TRBJ2-1|once|NA|TRBV7-9
ASSSKRGDGRISYNEQF
>TRBJ2-3|NA|TRBD2|TRBV5-4
ASSLTSGSRDTQY
>TRBJ1-2|NA|NA|TRBV28
ATLSSTNYGYT
>TRBJ1-1|NA|NA|TRBV6-5
ASRRGNTEAF
>TRBJ2-7|NA|TRBD2|TRBV28
ASSPKRGSEEQY
>TRBJ2-7|once|NA|TRBV24-1
ATSGGDHYEQY
>TRBJ2-7|NA|TRBD1|TRBV5-6
ASSSRDRAYEQY